The clone carrying this T cell receptor beta chain was seen more than once but under ten times. Its antigen is currently unknown. The data were obtained in a study of T cells in Graves' hyperthyroidism and ophthalmopathy. V was cut by 3 bases and J by 1 base, with 7 bases left in between. CDR1 and CDR2 from the germline V gene are ENHRY and SYGVKD. There are 13 residues in the CDR3. Study outcomes and limitations: Blood also carried most thyroid clonotypes expanded above 0.001.

Researchers took RNA transcripts and amplified the TCR beta CDR3 regions from them. TCR CDR3 underwent first-round RT-PCR with the HTBI primer set. TCRdb processed the multiplex PCR reads anew with MiXCR; each CDR3 protein has one entry. The sample yields more than 500,000 distinct CDR3 sequences, 14% seen once. The chain employs TRBV10-3 and TRBJ2-7, with D possibly being TRBD2 (5 bases). The sample comprised blood. The clonotype comes from a woman aged 40 to 50 with Graves' hyperthyroidism. The CDR3 loop reads CAISDGESYEQYF. CDR3 DNA sequence: TGTGCCATCAGTGACGGGGAGTCCTACGAGCAGTACTTC.